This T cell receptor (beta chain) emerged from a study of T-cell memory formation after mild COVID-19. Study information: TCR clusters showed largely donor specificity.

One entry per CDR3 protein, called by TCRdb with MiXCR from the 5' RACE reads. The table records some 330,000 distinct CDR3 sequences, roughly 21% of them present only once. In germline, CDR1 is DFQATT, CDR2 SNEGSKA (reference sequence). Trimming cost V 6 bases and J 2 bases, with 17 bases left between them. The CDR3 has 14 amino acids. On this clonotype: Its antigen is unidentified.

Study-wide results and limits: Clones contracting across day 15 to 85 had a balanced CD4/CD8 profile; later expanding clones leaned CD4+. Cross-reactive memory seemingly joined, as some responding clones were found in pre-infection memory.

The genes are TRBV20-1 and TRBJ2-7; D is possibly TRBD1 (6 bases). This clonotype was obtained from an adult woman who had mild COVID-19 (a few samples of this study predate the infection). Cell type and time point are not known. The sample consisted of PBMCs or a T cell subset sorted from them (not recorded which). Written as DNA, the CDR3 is TGCAGTGCAACCCCACAGGGCCCCCCCTACGAGCAGTACTTC. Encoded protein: CSATPQGPPYEQYF.